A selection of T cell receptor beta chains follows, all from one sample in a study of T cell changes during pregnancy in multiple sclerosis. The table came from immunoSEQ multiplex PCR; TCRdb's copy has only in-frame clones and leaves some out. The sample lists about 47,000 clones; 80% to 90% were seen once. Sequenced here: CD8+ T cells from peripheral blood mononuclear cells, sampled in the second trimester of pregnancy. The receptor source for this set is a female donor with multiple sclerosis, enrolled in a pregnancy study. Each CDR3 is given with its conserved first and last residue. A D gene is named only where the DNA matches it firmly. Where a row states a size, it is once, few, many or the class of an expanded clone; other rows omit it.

cdr3_nt: TGTGCCAGCAGCGTCGCTAGCGGAGAGACCCAGTACTTC
cdr3_aa: CASSVASGETQYF
v_call: TRBV9
clone_size: once
j_call: TRBJ2-5
d_call: TRBD2

cdr3_nt: TGTGCCAGCAGACTGACCGGGACAGGCCACTACAATGAGCAGTTCTTC
cdr3_aa: CASRLTGTGHYNEQFF
v_call: TRBV27
clone_size: NA
j_call: TRBJ2-1
d_call: TRBD1

cdr3_nt: TGCGCCAGCAGCTCGGGACAGGGTACGAACACCGGGGAGCTGTTTTTT
cdr3_aa: CASSSGQGTNTGELFF
v_call: TRBV5-1
clone_size: NA
j_call: TRBJ2-2
d_call: TRBD1

cdr3_nt: TGTGCCAGCAGTGACTCCCAGGGTTCAGATACGCAGTATTTT
cdr3_aa: CASSDSQGSDTQYF
v_call: TRBV6-4
clone_size: NA
j_call: TRBJ2-3
d_call: NA

cdr3_nt: TGCGCCAGCAGTGACCCAGGGAACAACTACAATGAGCAGTTCTTC
cdr3_aa: CASSDPGNNYNEQFF
v_call: TRBV10-2
clone_size: NA
j_call: TRBJ2-1
d_call: NA

cdr3_nt: TGTGCTAGTGGTTTGGTGGAATCCGGGACTAGCGGGGAGCAGTTCTTC
cdr3_aa: CASGLVESGTSGEQFF
v_call: TRBV12-5
clone_size: NA
j_call: TRBJ2-1
d_call: TRBD2

cdr3_nt: TGTGCCAGCAGTGAATTCGGGGGAAGTTCACCCCTCCACTTT
cdr3_aa: CASSEFGGSSPLHF
v_call: TRBV25-1
clone_size: NA
j_call: TRBJ1-6
d_call: NA

cdr3_nt: TGTGCCAGCAGTTACCTCGACACCGGGGAGCTGTTTTTT
cdr3_aa: CASSYLDTGELFF
v_call: TRBV6-5
clone_size: NA
j_call: TRBJ2-2
d_call: NA

cdr3_nt: TGTGCCAGCAGCGTAGGCGGGGCTGAGCAGTATTTT
cdr3_aa: CASSVGGAEQYF
v_call: TRBV9
clone_size: NA
j_call: TRBJ2-3
d_call: NA

cdr3_nt: TGCGCCAGCAGCCTCGACAGGGGGCTAGGCGAGCAGTACTTC
cdr3_aa: CASSLDRGLGEQYF
v_call: TRBV4-1
clone_size: NA
j_call: TRBJ2-7
d_call: TRBD1

cdr3_nt: TGTGCCAGCAGTGACCCGGGGCAGGGGCATGGCTACACCTTC
cdr3_aa: CASSDPGQGHGYTF
v_call: TRBV6-4
clone_size: NA
j_call: TRBJ1-2
d_call: NA

cdr3_nt: TGCAGCTGGGACAGGGGAAATGAGCAGTTCTTC
cdr3_aa: CSWDRGNEQFF
v_call: TRBV29-1
clone_size: NA
j_call: TRBJ2-1
d_call: TRBD1

cdr3_nt: TGTGCCAGCAGTTTATTGGGCGCCCAGCAGTACTTC
cdr3_aa: CASSLLGAQQYF
v_call: TRBV27
clone_size: NA
j_call: TRBJ2-7
d_call: NA

cdr3_nt: TGTGCCAGCAGCGAGGGGACAGGGGACTACGAGCAGTACTTC
cdr3_aa: CASSEGTGDYEQYF
v_call: TRBV11-2
clone_size: NA
j_call: TRBJ2-7
d_call: TRBD1

cdr3_nt: TGTGCCAGTAGTTCCCAGGGAACGGACCCCCAGCATTTT
cdr3_aa: CASSSQGTDPQHF
v_call: TRBV19
clone_size: NA
j_call: TRBJ1-5
d_call: NA

cdr3_nt: TGCGCCAGCAGCCAAGTATTAGGGGTGTTAGAGGACATTAACACCGGGGAGCTGTTTTTT
cdr3_aa: CASSQVLGVLEDINTGELFF
v_call: TRBV4-1
clone_size: NA
j_call: TRBJ2-2
d_call: NA

cdr3_nt: TGTGGCACAGCGGGGGGTAGGTGTCACGAGCAGTACTTC
cdr3_aa: CGTAGGRCHEQYF
v_call: TRBV21-1
clone_size: NA
j_call: TRBJ2-7
d_call: NA

cdr3_nt: TGTGCCAGCACCATAATAGCGGGGGGAGACAATGAGCAGTTCTTC
cdr3_aa: CASTIIAGGDNEQFF
v_call: TRBV6-5
clone_size: NA
j_call: TRBJ2-1
d_call: TRBD2

cdr3_nt: TGTGCCATCAGTGAGGGTGGGGGCCCACCCGAGGAGCAGTACTTC
cdr3_aa: CAISEGGGPPEEQYF
v_call: TRBV10-3
clone_size: NA
j_call: TRBJ2-5
d_call: NA

cdr3_nt: TGTGCCAGCAGCTTGGGACAGACTAACTATGGCTACACCTTC
cdr3_aa: CASSLGQTNYGYTF
v_call: TRBV13
clone_size: once
j_call: TRBJ1-2
d_call: TRBD1

cdr3_nt: TGTGCCAGTTGGGACACCACCTACGAGCAGTACTTC
cdr3_aa: CASWDTTYEQYF
v_call: TRBV6-1
clone_size: NA
j_call: TRBJ2-7
d_call: NA

cdr3_nt: TGTGCCAGTAGTAGGGGACAGATCGGCTCCTACGAGCAGTACTTC
cdr3_aa: CASSRGQIGSYEQYF
v_call: TRBV19
clone_size: NA
j_call: TRBJ2-7
d_call: TRBD1

cdr3_nt: TGTGCCAGCAGACCCGGACAGGGCACTGAAGCTTTCTTT
cdr3_aa: CASRPGQGTEAFF
v_call: TRBV6-5
clone_size: NA
j_call: TRBJ1-1
d_call: TRBD1

cdr3_nt: TGTGCCAGCAGATTTCGGGGGGACCAAGAGACCCAGTACTTC
cdr3_aa: CASRFRGDQETQYF
v_call: TRBV7-8
clone_size: NA
j_call: TRBJ2-5
d_call: TRBD2

cdr3_nt: TGTGCCAGCAGCAAGATGCCGGGACAGGAGTACGAGCAGTACTTC
cdr3_aa: CASSKMPGQEYEQYF
v_call: TRBV21-1
clone_size: few
j_call: TRBJ2-7
d_call: NA

cdr3_nt: TGTGCCAGTAGTATTAGGGGGCGAATCCCTGAAGCTTTCTTT
cdr3_aa: CASSIRGRIPEAFF
v_call: TRBV19
clone_size: once
j_call: TRBJ1-1
d_call: TRBD1

cdr3_nt: TGTGCCAGCAGCTTGGGCGCATCGGAGACAGGGCAGTACTTC
cdr3_aa: CASSLGASETGQYF
v_call: TRBV5-8
clone_size: once
j_call: TRBJ2-7
d_call: NA

cdr3_nt: TGTGCCAGCAGCTTAAGTACTAGCACCGCCGGGGAGCTGTTTTTT
cdr3_aa: CASSLSTSTAGELFF
v_call: TRBV7-6
clone_size: NA
j_call: TRBJ2-2
d_call: NA

cdr3_nt: TGTGCCAGCAGCTTAGCGGACAGCCGAAACTATGGCTACACCTTC
cdr3_aa: CASSLADSRNYGYTF
v_call: TRBV7-9
clone_size: NA
j_call: TRBJ1-2
d_call: NA

cdr3_nt: TGCAGTGCTAGTGGGGGGGACGAGCAGTACTTC
cdr3_aa: CSASGGDEQYF
v_call: TRBV20-1
clone_size: NA
j_call: TRBJ2-7
d_call: TRBD2

cdr3_nt: TGCAGCGTTGAAGAAGTTTCACGGGACGAGCAGTACTTC
cdr3_aa: CSVEEVSRDEQYF
v_call: TRBV29-1
clone_size: NA
j_call: TRBJ2-7
d_call: NA

cdr3_nt: TGTGCCAGCAGCCCGGACGGCCGGTTGATGAGCGGGAACATCTGCACCTTC
cdr3_aa: CASSPDGRLMSGNICTF
v_call: TRBV9
clone_size: NA
j_call: TRBJ1-2
d_call: NA

cdr3_nt: TGTGCCAGCAGGCGACTAGCGGGGGAGGCCGGGGAGCTGTTTTTT
cdr3_aa: CASRRLAGEAGELFF
v_call: TRBV7-9
clone_size: NA
j_call: TRBJ2-2
d_call: TRBD2

cdr3_nt: TGTGCCAGCAGCTTCCCCGGGGGGGGCGCGGTTGAAAAACTGTTTTTT
cdr3_aa: CASSFPGGGAVEKLFF
v_call: TRBV5-6
clone_size: NA
j_call: TRBJ1-4
d_call: NA

cdr3_nt: TGCGCCAGCAGCTTCCTCGGACAGAGCGGCACAGATACGCAGTATTTT
cdr3_aa: CASSFLGQSGTDTQYF
v_call: TRBV5-1
clone_size: NA
j_call: TRBJ2-3
d_call: NA

cdr3_nt: TGTGCCAGCAGTTCCGCCGAAGGAGGACAGCCCCAGCATTTT
cdr3_aa: CASSSAEGGQPQHF
v_call: TRBV27
clone_size: once
j_call: TRBJ1-5
d_call: NA

cdr3_nt: TGTGCCAGCAGCGTAGGAGCGGGGGGCCTCAGAGAGACCCAGTACTTC
cdr3_aa: CASSVGAGGLRETQYF
v_call: TRBV9
clone_size: NA
j_call: TRBJ2-5
d_call: TRBD2

cdr3_nt: TGCAGCGCGCACGGGGGAGTCACAGATACGCAGTATTTT
cdr3_aa: CSAHGGVTDTQYF
v_call: TRBV29-1
clone_size: NA
j_call: TRBJ2-3
d_call: NA

cdr3_nt: TGTGCCAGCAGCTTAGCCACGGACAGTGACAATGAGCAGTTCTTC
cdr3_aa: CASSLATDSDNEQFF
v_call: TRBV7-8
clone_size: NA
j_call: TRBJ2-1
d_call: NA

cdr3_nt: TGTGCCATCAGTAACGACCGCGGGACAGATACGCAGTATTTT
cdr3_aa: CAISNDRGTDTQYF
v_call: TRBV10-3
clone_size: NA
j_call: TRBJ2-3
d_call: NA

cdr3_nt: TGCGCCAGCACTTCCTACAATGAGCAGTTCTTC
cdr3_aa: CASTSYNEQFF
v_call: TRBV5-1
clone_size: NA
j_call: TRBJ2-1
d_call: NA

cdr3_nt: TGTGCCAGCAGTTACTCGAGCGGGGGGGCGTACAATGAGCAGTTCTTC
cdr3_aa: CASSYSSGGAYNEQFF
v_call: TRBV6-5
clone_size: NA
j_call: TRBJ2-1
d_call: TRBD2

cdr3_nt: TGTGCCAGCAGTGAACAGCGGGGGGGCGGTGTCGATGAGCAGTTCTTC
cdr3_aa: CASSEQRGGGVDEQFF
v_call: TRBV6-4
clone_size: NA
j_call: TRBJ2-1
d_call: TRBD2

cdr3_nt: TGTGCCAGCAGCTCAACAGATACGCAGTATTTT
cdr3_aa: CASSSTDTQYF
v_call: TRBV7-8
clone_size: NA
j_call: TRBJ2-3
d_call: NA

cdr3_nt: TGTGCCAGCTCCTGGGGGGACTCCTACAATGAGCAGTTCTTC
cdr3_aa: CASSWGDSYNEQFF
v_call: TRBV27
clone_size: NA
j_call: TRBJ2-1
d_call: NA

cdr3_nt: TGTGCCAGCAGCTTCGGGAACACTGAAGCTTTCTTT
cdr3_aa: CASSFGNTEAFF
v_call: TRBV7-9
clone_size: NA
j_call: TRBJ1-1
d_call: NA

cdr3_nt: TGTGCCAGCATCCTATACACCGGGGAGCTGTTTTTT
cdr3_aa: CASILYTGELFF
v_call: TRBV6-1
clone_size: NA
j_call: TRBJ2-2
d_call: NA

cdr3_nt: TGTGCCAGCAGCTTGCGGGTCAGTGAGCAGTTCTTC
cdr3_aa: CASSLRVSEQFF
v_call: TRBV5-6
clone_size: NA
j_call: TRBJ2-1
d_call: NA

cdr3_nt: TGTGCCAGTAGTATGGACGGGGGGGTCAGCGGGATCGTCGAGCAGTACTTC
cdr3_aa: CASSMDGGVSGIVEQYF
v_call: TRBV19
clone_size: NA
j_call: TRBJ2-7
d_call: TRBD2

cdr3_nt: TGTGCCAGCAGTTACCCTGCTAGCGGGGGGGCGCGGGAGCAGTACTTC
cdr3_aa: CASSYPASGGAREQYF
v_call: TRBV6-5
clone_size: NA
j_call: TRBJ2-7
d_call: TRBD2

cdr3_nt: TGTGCCAGCGGTTGGGACAGGGGAAGCACAGATACGCAGTATTTT
cdr3_aa: CASGWDRGSTDTQYF
v_call: TRBV6-1
clone_size: NA
j_call: TRBJ2-3
d_call: TRBD1

cdr3_nt: TGTGCCAGCAGTCCTTACAGTTCCCTTAATGAAAAACTGTTTTTT
cdr3_aa: CASSPYSSLNEKLFF
v_call: TRBV6-5
clone_size: NA
j_call: TRBJ1-4
d_call: NA

cdr3_nt: TGTGCCAGTAGGGCCTCCGGAGGGGGGGCCGCTGAGCAGTTCTTC
cdr3_aa: CASRASGGGAAEQFF
v_call: TRBV19
clone_size: NA
j_call: TRBJ2-1
d_call: NA

cdr3_nt: TGTGCCAGCAGCCTCACTAGCGGGGGGAGCAATGAGCAGTTCTTC
cdr3_aa: CASSLTSGGSNEQFF
v_call: TRBV6-4
clone_size: NA
j_call: TRBJ2-1
d_call: TRBD2

cdr3_nt: TGTGCCAGCAGCGAAAGAACAGGGGGGTTGGATGCTTTCTTT
cdr3_aa: CASSERTGGLDAFF
v_call: TRBV13
clone_size: once
j_call: TRBJ1-1
d_call: TRBD1

cdr3_nt: TGTGCCAGCAGTGACGGGACTAGCGGCACAGATACGCAGTATTTT
cdr3_aa: CASSDGTSGTDTQYF
v_call: TRBV6-4
clone_size: NA
j_call: TRBJ2-3
d_call: TRBD2

cdr3_nt: TGTGCCAGCGTCGTGGACAGGGGGTACACTGAAGCTTTCTTT
cdr3_aa: CASVVDRGYTEAFF
v_call: TRBV2
clone_size: NA
j_call: TRBJ1-1
d_call: TRBD1

cdr3_nt: TGTGCCAGCAGTGACTCCCTCAGCGCCAATGAGCAGTTCTTC
cdr3_aa: CASSDSLSANEQFF
v_call: TRBV6-4
clone_size: NA
j_call: TRBJ2-1
d_call: NA

cdr3_nt: TGTGCCAGCAGCTCCACTACAGGGTTGGGTCAGCCCCAGCATTTT
cdr3_aa: CASSSTTGLGQPQHF
v_call: TRBV7-9
clone_size: few
j_call: TRBJ1-5
d_call: NA

cdr3_nt: TGTGCCAGCAGTGAGGACAGCGACAATCAGCCCCAGCATTTT
cdr3_aa: CASSEDSDNQPQHF
v_call: TRBV6-4
clone_size: NA
j_call: TRBJ1-5
d_call: NA